These T cell receptor beta chains were read from a single sample in a study of T-cell reconstitution after alpha-beta-depleted transplantation in children. Each CDR3 protein gets one entry after TCRdb re-called the PCR reads with MiXCR. The data show around 580,000 distinct CDR3 sequences, 27% seen once. The source material was PBMCs, sampled before TCRalphabeta/CD19-depleted stem cell transplant. These receptors all come from a boy under two years old with Wiskott-Aldrich syndrome, due to receive a stem cell transplant. CDR3s include the opening cysteine and the closing phenylalanine or tryptophan. The order of the fields is clone size, J gene, V gene, D gene, CDR3 DNA, CDR3 protein. The D gene is left open where the match is weak. The listing skips clone size in some rows; elsewhere it reads once, few, many or a size class.

size: NA; J: TRBJ1-1; V: TRBV5-1; D: NA; DNA: TGCGCCAGCAGCGGCTGGCAGGCCCAGGTGGGTGAAGCTTTCTTT; CDR3: CASSGWQAQVGEAFF
size: few; J: TRBJ2-7; V: TRBV20-1; D: NA; DNA: TGCAGTGCATCACGAAACCCGAGCTACGAGCAGTACTTC; CDR3: CSASRNPSYEQYF
size: few; J: TRBJ1-2; V: TRBV10-3; D: NA; DNA: TGTGCCATCAGTGAGTCCCCGGGAGGGGAACACTATGGCTACACCTTC; CDR3: CAISESPGGEHYGYTF
size: NA; J: TRBJ1-4; V: TRBV20-1; D: NA; DNA: TGCAGTGCTAGAGAGAGAAGGGCGGCTGAAAAACTGTTTTTT; CDR3: CSARERRAAEKLFF
size: NA; J: TRBJ2-7; V: TRBV5-6; D: NA; DNA: TGTGCCAGCAGCCGGGCGATGAGGGTAACGTACGAGCAGTACTTC; CDR3: CASSRAMRVTYEQYF
size: few; J: TRBJ1-1; V: TRBV7-2; D: NA; DNA: TGTGCCAGCAGCTTATACACAGGGACTGAAGCTTTCTTT; CDR3: CASSLYTGTEAFF
size: few; J: TRBJ1-2; V: TRBV3-1; D: NA; DNA: TGTGCCAGCAGTTCTTCCCTTTATGGCTACACCTTC; CDR3: CASSSSLYGYTF
size: NA; J: TRBJ2-5; V: TRBV29-1; D: NA; DNA: TGCAGCGTTGACCATTTGGCAGGGTCCAAGACCCAGTACTTC; CDR3: CSVDHLAGSKTQYF
size: few; J: TRBJ1-2; V: TRBV5-1; D: TRBD1; DNA: TGCGCCAGCAGCGTGTGGACAGGGGCCGCCGAGGCTGGCTACACCTTC; CDR3: CASSVWTGAAEAGYTF
size: few; J: TRBJ1-1; V: TRBV5-1; D: TRBD1; DNA: TGCGCCAGCAGCCCAGCGACAGGGCTAAACACCGTCCTTGAAGCTTTCTTT; CDR3: CASSPATGLNTVLEAFF
size: NA; J: TRBJ2-1; V: TRBV5-1; D: TRBD2; DNA: TGCGCCAGCAGCTCTGGACTAGCGGGAAGAGGGGAGCAGTTCTTC; CDR3: CASSSGLAGRGEQFF
size: NA; J: TRBJ1-5; V: TRBV12-3/TRBV12-4; D: TRBD1; DNA: TGTGCCAGCAGTAGTAGTAGGACAGGGAATCAGCCCCAGCATTTT; CDR3: CASSSSRTGNQPQHF
size: few; J: TRBJ1-2; V: TRBV5-1; D: TRBD1; DNA: TGCGCCAGCAAACAATACCCGGGACAGCCATATGGCTACACCTTC; CDR3: CASKQYPGQPYGYTF
size: NA; J: TRBJ2-7; V: TRBV11-1; D: TRBD2; DNA: TGTGCCAGCAGCCCCCGCCGGGGACTAGCGGGAGGAAAAAACTACGAGCAGTACTTC; CDR3: CASSPRRGLAGGKNYEQYF
size: NA; J: TRBJ1-3; V: TRBV12-3/TRBV12-4; D: NA; DNA: TGTGCCAGCAGCATAAGGGGCCAAGGAGACACCATATATTTT; CDR3: CASSIRGQGDTIYF
size: few; J: TRBJ1-2; V: TRBV28; D: NA; DNA: TGTGCCAGCAGCAGGGTACGGGGCTACACCTTC; CDR3: CASSRVRGYTF
size: NA; J: TRBJ1-5; V: TRBV27; D: TRBD1; DNA: TGTGCCAGCAGTTTCTCGGGACAGGGTCGGAATCAGCCCCAGCATTTT; CDR3: CASSFSGQGRNQPQHF
size: NA; J: TRBJ1-4; V: TRBV5-1; D: TRBD1; DNA: TGCGCCAGCAGCTTGGAGGGGACAGGAGTTGAAAAACTGTTTTTT; CDR3: CASSLEGTGVEKLFF
size: NA; J: TRBJ2-6; V: TRBV5-1; D: NA; DNA: TGCGCCAGCAGCTCCAGGGACTCAGGGGCCAACGTCCTGACTTTC; CDR3: CASSSRDSGANVLTF
size: NA; J: TRBJ2-4; V: TRBV4-1; D: TRBD2; DNA: TGCGCCAGCAGCCAAGAAGGGAGGGGAATCCTAGCCAAAAACATTCAGTACTTC; CDR3: CASSQEGRGILAKNIQYF
size: NA; J: TRBJ2-7; V: TRBV20-1; D: NA; DNA: TGCAGTGCTAAGCGGCCTGGCGAGCAGTACTTC; CDR3: CSAKRPGEQYF
size: few; J: TRBJ1-1; V: TRBV5-1; D: NA; DNA: TGCGCCAGCAGCTCACGGACACCTACCCTGAACACTGAAGCTTTCTTT; CDR3: CASSSRTPTLNTEAFF
size: NA; J: TRBJ1-5; V: TRBV7-9; D: TRBD1; DNA: TGTGCCAGCAGCCCTGGGACAGGTCATCAGCCCCAGCGTTTT; CDR3: CASSPGTGHQPQRF
size: NA; J: TRBJ2-1; V: TRBV4-2; D: TRBD2; DNA: TGTGCCAGCAGCCAAGAACTAGCGGGAGACAATGAGCAGTTCTTC; CDR3: CASSQELAGDNEQFF
size: NA; J: TRBJ2-3; V: TRBV20-1; D: NA; DNA: TGCAGTGCTCCATCCGGGGGCGGTACGCAGTATTTT; CDR3: CSAPSGGGTQYF
size: NA; J: TRBJ1-5; V: TRBV6-4; D: NA; DNA: TGTGCCAGCAGTGACGGCAGGGGATTCAGCAATCAGCCCCAGCATTTT; CDR3: CASSDGRGFSNQPQHF
size: NA; J: TRBJ2-1; V: TRBV20-1; D: NA; DNA: TGCAGTGCTAGAGACCGGGGCCAGCAGTTCTTC; CDR3: CSARDRGQQFF
size: few; J: TRBJ2-3; V: TRBV5-1; D: TRBD1; DNA: TGCGCCAGCAGCACGGGGACAGGGAGCCCAGATACGCAGTATTTT; CDR3: CASSTGTGSPDTQYF
size: NA; J: TRBJ1-3; V: TRBV5-1; D: NA; DNA: TGCGCCAGCAGCGTGGGGCATAACTCTGGAAACACCATATATTTT; CDR3: CASSVGHNSGNTIYF
size: NA; J: TRBJ2-3; V: TRBV20-1; D: NA; DNA: TGCAGTGCTACCCAGGGCGTTACAGATACGCAGTATTTT; CDR3: CSATQGVTDTQYF
size: few; J: TRBJ2-2; V: TRBV5-1; D: TRBD1; DNA: TGCGCCAGCAGCTTCCAGGGGGAGAACACCGGGGAGCTGTTTTTT; CDR3: CASSFQGENTGELFF
size: NA; J: TRBJ2-7; V: TRBV7-6; D: TRBD2; DNA: TGTGCCAGCAGCCCTAGCGGGAGGGCCTCCTACGAGCAGTACTTC; CDR3: CASSPSGRASYEQYF
size: few; J: TRBJ2-5; V: TRBV20-1; D: NA; DNA: TGCAGTGCTAGACAGGGTAGCGTAGAGACCCAGTACTTC; CDR3: CSARQGSVETQYF
size: NA; J: TRBJ2-1; V: TRBV13; D: TRBD1; DNA: TGTGCCAGCAGCTTACGTGCCACCGGGACAGGGTCAAAGGGGCAGTTCTTC; CDR3: CASSLRATGTGSKGQFF
size: few; J: TRBJ2-7; V: TRBV29-1; D: TRBD2; DNA: TGCAGCGTTGGAAGCGGGAACCCCTACGAGCAGTACTTC; CDR3: CSVGSGNPYEQYF
size: NA; J: TRBJ2-1; V: TRBV9; D: TRBD2; DNA: TGTGCCAGCAGCTCAATTAGCGGGAGGTTTTCGGGTGAGCAGTTCTTC; CDR3: CASSSISGRFSGEQFF
size: few; J: TRBJ2-5; V: TRBV4-2; D: TRBD2; DNA: TGTGCCAGCAGCCAGGGAGTTGGAGGGAGGGCCGAGGAGACCCAGTACTTC; CDR3: CASSQGVGGRAEETQYF
size: few; J: TRBJ2-1; V: TRBV10-3; D: NA; DNA: TGTGCCATCAGTGAGTCGCGTAGGGGGGTCAATGAGCAGTTCTTC; CDR3: CAISESRRGVNEQFF
size: NA; J: TRBJ2-6; V: TRBV28; D: NA; DNA: TGTGCCAGCGTTGGAGGGTTCTCTGGGGCCAACGTCCTGACTTTC; CDR3: CASVGGFSGANVLTF
size: NA; J: TRBJ2-5; V: TRBV11-1; D: TRBD2; DNA: TGTGCCAGCAGCTCTCGGACTAGCGGGGGGGAGACCCAGTACTTC; CDR3: CASSSRTSGGETQYF
size: NA; J: TRBJ2-2; V: TRBV28; D: NA; DNA: TGTGCCAGCAGTCCAGGGGATGCGAACACCGGGGAGCTGTTTTTT; CDR3: CASSPGDANTGELFF
size: NA; J: TRBJ2-7; V: TRBV10-3; D: TRBD2; DNA: TGTGCCATCGGGGGTTCTAGCGGGAGGGCCATCGAGCAGTACTTC; CDR3: CAIGGSSGRAIEQYF
size: once; J: TRBJ2-7; V: TRBV12-3/TRBV12-4; D: TRBD2; DNA: TGTGCCAGCAGGATCTCTAGCGGTTACGAGCAGTACTTC; CDR3: CASRISSGYEQYF
size: NA; J: TRBJ1-4; V: TRBV4-1; D: NA; DNA: TGCGCCAGCAGCCGGAGATCTGCAACTAATGAAAAACTGTTTTTT; CDR3: CASSRRSATNEKLFF
size: few; J: TRBJ2-2; V: TRBV4-2; D: TRBD2; DNA: TGTGCCAGCAGCCAAGTCGTAGCGGGAGTAGCCGGGGAGCTGTTTTTT; CDR3: CASSQVVAGVAGELFF
size: NA; J: TRBJ2-1; V: TRBV6-1; D: NA; DNA: TGTGCCAGCAGAGCCGAAAGCGGCCCCTACAATGAGCAGTTCTTC; CDR3: CASRAESGPYNEQFF
size: once; J: TRBJ2-7; V: TRBV7-2; D: TRBD1; DNA: TGTGCCAGCAGCTTAGGGGGGACAGGCTACTACGAGCAGTACTTC; CDR3: CASSLGGTGYYEQYF
size: NA; J: TRBJ2-7; V: TRBV27; D: NA; DNA: TGTGCCAGCAGAACCTTCCGAGCTTATGGGGAGCAGTACTTC; CDR3: CASRTFRAYGEQYF
size: NA; J: TRBJ2-3; V: TRBV6-1; D: NA; DNA: TGTGCCAGCTCGGGGACTTTGGGAGCGAAGGCAGATACGCAGTATTTT; CDR3: CASSGTLGAKADTQYF
size: few; J: TRBJ1-5; V: TRBV12-3/TRBV12-4; D: NA; DNA: TGTGCCAGCAGTTTTTGGGGGGATCAGCCCCAGCATTTT; CDR3: CASSFWGDQPQHF
size: many; J: TRBJ2-1; V: TRBV5-1; D: TRBD1; DNA: TGCGCCAGCAGCTCAGGGGGCAACGAGCAGTTCTTC; CDR3: CASSSGGNEQFF
size: NA; J: TRBJ2-4; V: TRBV5-1; D: NA; DNA: TGCGCCAGCAGCTTGGACAGCCAACAAAACATTCAGTACTTC; CDR3: CASSLDSQQNIQYF
size: few; J: TRBJ2-1; V: TRBV6-4; D: TRBD2; DNA: TGTGCCAGCAGTCCCGGGACTAGCGGGAGCTCCTACAATGAGCAGTTCTTC; CDR3: CASSPGTSGSSYNEQFF
size: few; J: TRBJ2-4; V: TRBV3-1; D: TRBD2; DNA: TGTGCCAGCAGCCAAGGACTAGCGGGAGGTCAAAACATTCAGTACTTC; CDR3: CASSQGLAGGQNIQYF
size: NA; J: TRBJ2-7; V: TRBV6-5; D: NA; DNA: TGTGCCAGCAGTTTGAGAGAGACGGACCTGGGTGAGCAGTACTTC; CDR3: CASSLRETDLGEQYF
size: few; J: TRBJ2-1; V: TRBV5-1; D: TRBD2; DNA: TGCGCCAGCAAACGGGCGGGAGGAAACAATGAGCAGTTCTTC; CDR3: CASKRAGGNNEQFF
size: few; J: TRBJ2-2; V: TRBV28; D: NA; DNA: TGTGCCAGTTGGGGGCTGAACACCGGGGAGCTGTTTTTT; CDR3: CASWGLNTGELFF
size: few; J: TRBJ2-1; V: TRBV5-1; D: NA; DNA: TGCGCCAGCAGCTCGCTGACAGGTAGCGTCAATGAGCAGTTCTTC; CDR3: CASSSLTGSVNEQFF
size: few; J: TRBJ2-5; V: TRBV6-9; D: NA; DNA: TGTGCCAGCAGTCTTCTGTACTTC; CDR3: CASSLLYF